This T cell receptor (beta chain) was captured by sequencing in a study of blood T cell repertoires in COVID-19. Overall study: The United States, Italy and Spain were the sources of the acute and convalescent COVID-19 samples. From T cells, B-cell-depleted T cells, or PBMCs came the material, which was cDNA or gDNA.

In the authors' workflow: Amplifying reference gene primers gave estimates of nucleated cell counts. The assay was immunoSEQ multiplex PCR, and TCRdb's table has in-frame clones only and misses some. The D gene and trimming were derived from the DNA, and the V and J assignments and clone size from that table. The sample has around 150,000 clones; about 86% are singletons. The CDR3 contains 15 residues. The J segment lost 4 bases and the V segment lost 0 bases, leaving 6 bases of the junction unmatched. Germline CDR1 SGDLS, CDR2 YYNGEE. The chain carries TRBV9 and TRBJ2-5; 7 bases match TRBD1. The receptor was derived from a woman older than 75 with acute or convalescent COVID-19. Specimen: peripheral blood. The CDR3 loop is CASSVDRGVRETQYF. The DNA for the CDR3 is TGTGCCAGCAGCGTAGACAGGGGAGTTAGAGAGACCCAGTACTTC.